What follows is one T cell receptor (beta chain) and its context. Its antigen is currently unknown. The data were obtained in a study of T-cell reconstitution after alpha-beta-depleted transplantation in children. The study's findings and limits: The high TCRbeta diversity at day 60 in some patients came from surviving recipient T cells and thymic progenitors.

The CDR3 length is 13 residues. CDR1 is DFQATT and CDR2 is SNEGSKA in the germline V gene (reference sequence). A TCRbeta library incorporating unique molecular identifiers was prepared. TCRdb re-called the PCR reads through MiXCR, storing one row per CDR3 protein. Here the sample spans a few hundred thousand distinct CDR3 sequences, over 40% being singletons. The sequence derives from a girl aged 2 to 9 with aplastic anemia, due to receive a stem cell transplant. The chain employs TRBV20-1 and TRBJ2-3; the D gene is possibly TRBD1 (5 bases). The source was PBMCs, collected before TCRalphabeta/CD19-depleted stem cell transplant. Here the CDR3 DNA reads TGCAGCCCTTACGACAGTCGCACAGATACGCAGTATTTT. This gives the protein CSPYDSRTDTQYF.